This TCR beta chain is drawn from a study of cytomegalovirus exposure and HLA in healthy donors. Overall study context: Previous work identified roughly 110 million unique TCR beta sequences from 200 million or so T cells. Of the donors genotyped, several hundred in all, 75% to 85% fell in the Caucasian-associated ancestry cluster. Whole-study results and caveats: In a later analysis, an Asian-associated ancestry cluster reportedly showed fewer N-insertions than the approximately 610-donor mean. A later analysis revealed that TCR association rates differed between HLA loci, peaking at DRB1 and bottoming out at HLA-C.

The PCR used 60 Vbeta and 13 Jbeta primers. Produced via immunoSEQ multiplex PCR; TCRdb's table is partial and in-frame only. The top ten clones hold roughly 5.9% of a sample with 90,000 to 110,000 clones, roughly 63% of them seen once. This clone was observed a handful of times. The antigen remains undetermined. The ends were cut back, 0 bases at V and 3 bases at J, with 11 bases in the middle. The V gene's germline CDR1 is MGHRA and CDR2 YSYEKL. The CDR3 has 15 residues. The specimen sequenced was PBMCs. The receptor comes from a woman between 70 and 85 years old in good health and CMV-seropositive. The J gene is TRBJ1-2, the V gene TRBV4-1; D may be TRBD1 (5 bases). CDR3 coding DNA: TGCGCCAGCAGCCAAGAGGTAGGGGCGGACTATGGCTACACCTTC. Residues: CASSQEVGADYGYTF.